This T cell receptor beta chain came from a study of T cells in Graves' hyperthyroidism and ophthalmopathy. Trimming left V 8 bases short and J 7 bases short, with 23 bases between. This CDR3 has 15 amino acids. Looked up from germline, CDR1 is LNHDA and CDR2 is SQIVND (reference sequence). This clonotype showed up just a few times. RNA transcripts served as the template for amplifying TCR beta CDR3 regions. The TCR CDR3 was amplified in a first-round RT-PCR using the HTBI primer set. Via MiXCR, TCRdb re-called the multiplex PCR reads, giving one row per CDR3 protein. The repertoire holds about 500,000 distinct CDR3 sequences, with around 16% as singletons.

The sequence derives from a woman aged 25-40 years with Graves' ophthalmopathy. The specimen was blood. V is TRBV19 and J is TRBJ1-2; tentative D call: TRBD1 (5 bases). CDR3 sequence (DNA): TGTGCCAGTGCACCACAGGAAGGAGCTTTTATTGGCTACACCTTC. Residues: CASAPQEGAFIGYTF.